Each of the 31 T cell receptor beta chains below was sequenced from the same sample in a study of cytomegalovirus exposure and HLA in healthy donors. The primer mix had 60 Vbeta and 13 Jbeta primers. Profiling relied on immunoSEQ multiplex PCR, and the TCRdb table lists in-frame clones only, not all of them. The sample holds about 160,000 clones, about 80% seen once. The sequenced material came from PBMCs. These receptors all come from a man aged 25 to 40 in good health and CMV-seronegative.

The chain has TRBV30 and TRBJ1-1, with unresolved D. CDR1 GTSNPN and CDR2 SVGIG come from the germline V gene (reference sequence). The CDR3 extends over 12 amino acids. V was trimmed by 4 bases and J by 5 bases, leaving 11 bases between them. The CDR3 here is CAWNPAETEAFF. The DNA for the CDR3 is TGTGCCTGGAACCCCGCGGAAACTGAAGCTTTCTTT.

A remark on this clone: At the DNA level, this CDR3 is encoded by other sequences in the same sample as well. The chain combines TRBV30 with TRBJ1-1; D uncertain. Trimming removed 0 bases from V and 2 bases from J, with 10 bases in between. The CDR3 has 14 amino acids. The V gene's germline CDR1 is GTSNPN and CDR2 SVGIG (reference sequence). The CDR3: CAWSVLGGNTEAFF. CDR3 sequence (DNA): TGTGCCTGGAGTGTACTCGGCGGTAACACTGAAGCTTTCTTT.

The rearrangement uses TRBV15 and TRBJ1-6, with 11 bases identical to TRBD1. The CDR3 is made up of 17 amino acids. Germline V gives CDR1 LNHNV, CDR2 YYDKDF (reference sequence). Trimming cost V 1 base and J 7 bases; bases outside gene matches: 6. CDR3 nucleotides: TGTGCCACCAGCAGAGTCCCCCGGGACAGGGGGAATTCACCCCTCCACTTT. Its translation is CATSRVPRDRGNSPLHF.

The table lists this clone with a count of one. CDR3 region: CSVEDPFRQGGNEQYF. CDR3 coding DNA: TGCAGCGTTGAAGACCCCTTTCGACAGGGGGGGAACGAGCAGTACTTC. The chain combines TRBV29-1 with TRBJ2-5; 9 bases agree with TRBD1. The last part of the DNA fits TRBJ2-7 better; the J call may be wrong. CDR1 is SQVTM and CDR2 is ANQGSEA in the germline V gene. The CDR3 sequence is 16 residues long.

In DNA form, the CDR3 reads TGCGCCAGCAGCCAAGAGGGGACACCCGAGGTCGAGCAGTACTTC. Its translation is CASSQEGTPEVEQYF. The chain couples TRBV4-1 to TRBJ2-7; maybe TRBD1 (6 bases). The CDR3 runs 15 residues. The germline V gene encodes CDR1 MGHRA and CDR2 YSYEKL. The V end lost 0 bases, the J end lost 6 bases, and 15 bases lay between the germline ends.

This chain connects TRBV27 to TRBJ1-1; D might be TRBD1 (6 bases). The V and J ends lost 7 bases and 4 bases respectively, with 7 bases between them. The CDR3 consists of 11 residues. Germline CDR1 MNHEY, CDR2 SMNVEV (reference sequence). This CDR3 reads CASMTGTEAFF. The CDR3 coding sequence is TGTGCCAGCATGACAGGCACTGAAGCTTTCTTT.

V gene TRBV7-2 combines with J gene TRBJ1-5, with TRBD1 as a possible D gene (6 bases). V gave up 0 bases and J gave up 2 bases, with 8 bases separating them. CDR1 SGHTA and CDR2 FQGNSA come from the germline V gene. The CDR3 length is 15 residues. CDR3 in amino acids: CASSLAYRGNQPQHF. The CDR3 DNA is TGTGCCAGCAGCTTAGCCTACAGGGGCAATCAGCCCCAGCATTTT.

This sequence joins TRBV7-3 and TRBJ2-1; 12 bases match TRBD2. The CDR3 is 14 residues long. The J segment lost 13 bases and the V segment lost 4 bases, leaving 8 bases of the junction unmatched. The germline gives CDR1 SGHTA, CDR2 FQGTGA. The CDR3 DNA is TGTGCCAGCAGCTCTAGCGGGAGGGCTACGAAACAGTTCTTC. As protein: CASSSSGRATKQFF.

This clone turned up a few times. The rearrangement uses TRBV11-2 and TRBJ2-7, with D unresolved. Germline V lookup: CDR1 SGHAT, CDR2 FQNNGV. The V end lost 3 bases, the J end lost 5 bases, and 8 bases lay between the germline ends. This CDR3 has 12 amino acids. CDR3 region: CASSFLFHEQYF. The CDR3, as DNA: TGTGCCAGCAGCTTCCTCTTTCACGAGCAGTACTTC.

V gene TRBV29-1 combines with J gene TRBJ1-2, with a possible D match to TRBD1 (5 bases). The CDR3 consists of 13 residues. Trimming cost V 6 bases and J 4 bases, with 15 bases left between them. Germline assignment: CDR1 SQVTM and CDR2 ANQGSEA. The CDR3 sequence: CSVNPAGGYGYTF. CDR3 sequence (DNA): TGCAGCGTCAACCCGGCGGGGGGCTATGGCTACACCTTC.

The chain uses TRBV29-1 and TRBJ2-5, with D possibly TRBD2 on 6 matching bases. V gave up 7 bases and J gave up 5 bases, with 17 bases separating them. Per the germline V gene, CDR1 is SQVTM and CDR2 is ANQGSEA. CDR3 size: 13 residues. The CDR3: CSAGGPLPETQYF. The CDR3 DNA is TGCAGCGCCGGGGGACCATTGCCGGAGACCCAGTACTTC.

This chain uses TRBV27 with TRBJ1-6; 8 bases map to TRBD1. V lost 6 bases to trimming and J lost 12 bases; unmatched junction nucleotides: 7. The CDR3 sequence is 13 residues long. The germline V gene has CDR1 MNHEY and CDR2 SMNVEV (reference sequence). CDR3 sequence reads: CASSSTGGVPLHF. The CDR3 nucleotides read TGTGCCAGCAGCTCCACAGGGGGAGTACCCCTCCACTTT.

The chain joins TRBV6-4 to TRBJ2-1; 8 bases line up with TRBD2. The CDR3 covers 17 residues. V was clipped by 0 bases and J by 9 bases; unmatched bases: 13. Per germline, CDR1 MRHNA and CDR2 SNTAGT. In DNA form, the CDR3 reads TGTGCCAGCAGTGACTCCGAAACGGGAGGGCCGTGGTCTGAGCAGTTCTTC. Protein sequence: CASSDSETGGPWSEQFF.

In DNA, the CDR3 is TGTGCCTGGAGGTTAAAGGCAGGGAATCAGCCCCAGCATTTT. Translation: CAWRLKAGNQPQHF. This sequence joins TRBV30 and TRBJ1-5; possible D gene TRBD1, 5 bases. The CDR3 has 14 residues. Germline V CDR1 and CDR2: GTSNPN, SVGIG (reference sequence). The ends were cut back, 3 bases at V and 4 bases at J, with 13 bases in the middle. The variable domain in full, completed from reference TRBV30 and TRBJ1-5, reads SQTIHQWPATLVQPVGSPLSLECTVEGTSNPNLYWYRQAAGRGLQLLFYSVGIGQISSEVPQNLSASRPQDRQFILSSKKLLLSDSGFYLCAWRLKAGNQPQHFGDGTRLSIL.

This rearrangement joins TRBV30 to TRBJ1-2; D unclear. The length of the CDR3 is 14 residues. The V gene's germline CDR1 is GTSNPN and CDR2 SVGIG (reference sequence). V lost 0 bases, J lost 8 bases, and 16 bases lay in between. CDR3 residues: CAWSVGGRSNGYTF. The CDR3 bases are TGTGCCTGGAGTGTAGGAGGGAGGTCGAACGGCTACACCTTC.

V and J are TRBV11-3 and TRBJ2-3, with D possibly matching TRBD2 (6 bases). The CDR3 spans 14 residues. V was trimmed by 4 bases and J by 4 bases, leaving 12 bases between them. The germline gives CDR1 SGHNT, CDR2 YENEEA. The CDR3 DNA follows: TGTGCCAGCAGCTGGACTACCCCCCCAGATACGCAGTATTTT. It codes for CASSWTTPPDTQYF.

The gene calls are TRBV5-1 and TRBJ1-2; D gene unclear. The V gene's germline CDR1 is SGHRS and CDR2 YFSETQ. This CDR3 region has 15 residues. The V end was cut by 0 bases, the J end by 5 bases, with 14 bases between. CDR3 amino acids: CASSLAVGSTYGYTF. The CDR3 nucleotides are TGCGCCAGCAGCTTGGCCGTCGGGTCAACATATGGCTACACCTTC.

The chain employs TRBV6-6 and TRBJ1-5; no reliable D call. V was pared by 0 bases and J by 0 bases, with 9 bases between. The length of the CDR3 is 16 residues. Germline assignment: CDR1 MNHNY and CDR2 SVGAGI (reference sequence). CDR3 DNA: TGTGCCAGCAGTTACTCTCCAGTTATTAGCAATCAGCCCCAGCATTTT. Its translation is CASSYSPVISNQPQHF.

The chain is built from TRBV7-8 and TRBJ2-7; D not certain. In germline, CDR1 is SGHVS, CDR2 FQNEAQ. Between the trimmed V and J ends, which lost 5 bases and 0 bases, there was a span of 11 bases. There are 14 residues in the CDR3. This chain's CDR3 is CASSPVTYSYEQYF. The CDR3 coding sequence is TGTGCCAGCAGCCCCGTTACCTACTCCTACGAGCAGTACTTC.

The rearrangement joins TRBV9 to TRBJ1-2; no definite D call. The V and J ends lost 4 bases and 4 bases respectively, with 14 bases between them. CDR3 size: 14 residues. Germline V CDR1 and CDR2: SGDLS, YYNGEE. The DNA of the CDR3 is TGTGCCAGCAGCCCGTCGGGAGGCCCCTATGGCTACACCTTC. This gives the protein CASSPSGGPYGYTF.

The chain uses TRBV19 and TRBJ2-3, with TRBD1 as a possible D gene (6 bases). CDR3 size: 15 residues. The ends were cut back, 10 bases at V and 3 bases at J, with 20 bases in the middle. Germline CDR1 and CDR2: LNHDA and SQIVND (reference sequence). The CDR3 sequence is CATTPTGGGTDTQYF. The CDR3 DNA reads as TGTGCCACCACCCCGACAGGCGGTGGGACAGATACGCAGTATTTT.

This clone was counted only a few times. The chain uses TRBV5-1 and TRBJ2-1, with 7 bases lining up with TRBD1. With 0 bases clipped from V and 8 bases from J, the junction kept 8 bases outside the gene matches. The germline V gene has CDR1 SGHRS and CDR2 YFSETQ. The CDR3 runs to 15 residues. In DNA form, the CDR3 reads TGCGCCAGCAGCTTGGACATACAAGACAGGGATGAGCAGTTCTTC. This sequence encodes CASSLDIQDRDEQFF.

The chain couples TRBV5-4 to TRBJ2-1, with D unclear. V was cut by 4 bases and J by 5 bases, with 10 bases left in between. This CDR3 spans 13 amino acids. Germline V gene data show CDR1 as SGHNT and CDR2 as YYREEE (reference sequence). CDR3 in amino acids: CASSVDANNEQFF. Written as DNA, the CDR3 is TGTGCCAGCAGCGTGGACGCTAACAATGAGCAGTTCTTC.

The CDR3 protein is CASSPVQGNTEAFF. The DNA of the CDR3 is TGCGCCAGCAGCCCGGTACAGGGGAACACTGAAGCTTTCTTT. V is TRBV4-1 and J is TRBJ1-1, with a tentative D call TRBD1 (6 bases). Per the germline V gene, CDR1 is MGHRA and CDR2 is YSYEKL. V was shortened by 4 bases and J by 1 base, with 10 bases between the two germline ends. The CDR3 extends over 14 amino acids.

J is TRBJ1-2 and V is TRBV5-6, with 7 bases identical to TRBD1. The CDR3 contains 16 residues. Trimming took 0 bases from V and 4 from J; bases not matched to a gene: 9. Germline V CDR1 and CDR2: SGHDT, YYEEEE. In DNA form, the CDR3 reads TGTGCCAGCAGCTTGGTCGGGACAGCGCTTGCCTATGGCTACACCTTC. Translation: CASSLVGTALAYGYTF.

The chain joins TRBV28 to TRBJ1-1; 9 nucleotides align to TRBD1. Trimming took 1 base from V and 13 from J; bases not matched to a gene: 16. Looked up from germline, CDR1 is MDHEN and CDR2 is SYDVKM. The CDR3 covers 16 residues. The CDR3 nucleotides read TGTGCCAGCAGTTTATACCTAGGGGGACAGGGATTGAAGGGTTTCTTT. Its protein is CASSLYLGGQGLKGFF.

The rearrangement uses TRBV15 and TRBJ2-5; D is unclear. CDR3 length: 13 amino acids. Germline lookup yields CDR1 LNHNV and CDR2 YYDKDF (reference sequence). Trimming took off 0 bases at V and 5 bases at J, with 7 bases between the two ends. CDR3 sequence (DNA): TGTGCCACCAGCAGAGACTTGCAGGAGACCCAGTACTTC. Amino acids: CATSRDLQETQYF.

The chain has TRBV5-1 and TRBJ2-7; D is unresolved. This CDR3 contains 13 residues. CDR1 and CDR2 (germline): SGHRS, YFSETQ. Trimming shortened V by 1 base and J by 7 bases, and 12 bases separated the two germline ends. The CDR3 reads CASSLLQLGEQYF. The CDR3 coding sequence is TGCGCCAGCAGCTTGCTACAGCTTGGAGAGCAGTACTTC. Full variable domain (outside the CDR3, taken from reference TRBV5-1 and TRBJ2-7): KAGVTQTPRYLIKTRGQQVTLSCSPISGHRSVSWYQQTPGQGLQFLFEYFSETQRNKGNFPGRFSGRQFSNSRSEMNVSTLELGDSALYLCASSLLQLGEQYFGPGTRLTVT.

The J gene is TRBJ2-2, the V gene TRBV7-9; 8 nucleotides match TRBD1. The CDR3 sequence is 14 residues long. Germline V gene lookup returns CDR1 SEHNR and CDR2 FQNEAQ (reference sequence). With 8 bases clipped from V and 5 bases from J, the junction kept 7 bases outside the gene matches. The CDR3 DNA sequence: TGTGCCAGCTCCAGGACAGGGTATACCGGGGAGCTGTTTTTT. Its translation is CASSRTGYTGELFF.

The chain employs TRBV7-6 and TRBJ2-2, with D possibly matching TRBD1 (5 bases). Between the trimmed V and J ends, which lost 5 bases and 7 bases, there was a span of 11 bases. Germline-derived CDR1 and CDR2 are SGHVS and FNYEAQ. The CDR3 loop spans 13 amino acids. This chain's CDR3 is CASSQGVFGELFF. The CDR3 DNA is TGTGCCAGCAGCCAAGGGGTTTTCGGGGAGCTGTTTTTT.

The chain combines TRBV30 with TRBJ2-7; perhaps TRBD1 as D (6 bases). Germline V gives CDR1 GTSNPN, CDR2 SVGIG (reference sequence). V lost 5 bases to trimming and J lost 2 bases, with 10 bases between them. CDR3 length: 12 residues. DNA of the CDR3: TGTGCCTGGTACCAGGGGCCCTACGAGCAGTACTTC. It codes for CAWYQGPYEQYF. Based on the CDR3 plus reference TRBV30 and TRBJ2-7, the full variable domain is SQTIHQWPATLVQPVGSPLSLECTVEGTSNPNLYWYRQAAGRGLQLLFYSVGIGQISSEVPQNLSASRPQDRQFILSSKKLLLSDSGFYLCAWYQGPYEQYFGPGTRLTVT.